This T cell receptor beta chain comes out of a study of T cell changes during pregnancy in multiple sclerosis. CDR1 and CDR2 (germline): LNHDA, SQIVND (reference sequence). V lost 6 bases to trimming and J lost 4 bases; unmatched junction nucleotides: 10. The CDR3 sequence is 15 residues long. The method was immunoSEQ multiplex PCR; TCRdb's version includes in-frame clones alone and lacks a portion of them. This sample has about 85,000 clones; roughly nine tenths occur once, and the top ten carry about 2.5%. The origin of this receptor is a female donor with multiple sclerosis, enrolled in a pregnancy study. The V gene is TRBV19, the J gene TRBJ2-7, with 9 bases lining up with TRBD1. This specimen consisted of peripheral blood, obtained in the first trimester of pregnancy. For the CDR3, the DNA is TGTGCCAGTAGAGACCTGGGACAGGGTGATTACGAGCAGTACTTC. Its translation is CASRDLGQGDYEQYF. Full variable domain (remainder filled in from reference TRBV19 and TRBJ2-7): DGGITQSPKYLFRKEGQNVTLSCEQNLNHDAMYWYRQDPGQGLRLIYYSQIVNDFQKGDIAEGYSVSREKKESFPLTVTSAQKNPTAFYLCASRDLGQGDYEQYFGPGTRLTVT.